Listed below are T cell receptor beta chains from one sample, sequenced in a study of technical replicates of blood from several donors. Generated by immunoSEQ multiplex PCR, the TCRdb table keeps only in-frame clones and is missing some. The data hold about 70,000 clones, with 85% to 95% observed a single time. Sequenced material: T cells isolated from PBMCs. These receptors all come from a human donor in good health. CDR3s include the opening cysteine and the closing phenylalanine or tryptophan. The order of the fields is J gene, D gene, V gene, clone size, CDR3 DNA, CDR3 protein. The D gene is left open where the match is weak. Only part of the rows carry a size: once, few, many, or a class if the clone is expanded.

TRBJ2-7 TRBD1 TRBV5-1 . TGCGCCAGCAGCTTTGACCGGGACAGGATTTACGAGCAGTACTTC CASSFDRDRIYEQYF
TRBJ1-1 TRBD1 TRBV11-3 . TGTGCCAGCAGCTTATTGGTCGAGACAGGGAAAGCTTTCTTT CASSLLVETGKAFF
TRBJ2-7 TRBD2 TRBV5-1 . TGCGCCAGCAGCTTGGGGGGTAGGGGAGGGCTCATGAACGAGCAGTACTTC CASSLGGRGGLMNEQYF
TRBJ2-7 TRBD2 TRBV29-1 . TGCAGCGTGGGGGGGGGACTAGCCTTCTACGAGCAGTACTTC CSVGGGLAFYEQYF
TRBJ2-1 . TRBV6-4 . TGTGCCAGCAGTGCGTTCAGCGGTTCCTACAATGAGCAGTTCTTC CASSAFSGSYNEQFF
TRBJ2-1 TRBD2 TRBV10-3 . TGTGCCATCAGGGAGCGGGAGGGCCCCGATGAGCAGTTCTTC CAIREREGPDEQFF
TRBJ2-1 TRBD2 TRBV7-8 . TGTGCCAGCAGCTTAGGCGGGAGCAATGAGCAGTTCTTC CASSLGGSNEQFF
TRBJ1-1 . TRBV30 few TGTGCCTGGCTTTCAGGTTACACTGAAGCTTTCTTT CAWLSGYTEAFF
TRBJ2-5 . TRBV30 once TGTGCCTGGAGTATTAGCGAGACCCAGTACTTC CAWSISETQYF
TRBJ2-5 TRBD2 TRBV7-9 . TGTGCCAGCAGCCCAAGACTAGCGGGAGCACGGCAAGAGACCCAGTACTTC CASSPRLAGARQETQYF
TRBJ1-1 TRBD1 TRBV6-6 . TGTGCCAGCTTGGACAGGGAGAACACTGAAGCTTTCTTT CASLDRENTEAFF
TRBJ2-7 . TRBV7-8 . TGTGCCAGCACTGGTGGCCCCTACGAGCAGTACTTC CASTGGPYEQYF
TRBJ2-7 . TRBV27 . TGTGCCAGCAGTTTATCGATCGCGGGATCCTACGAGCAGTACTTC CASSLSIAGSYEQYF
TRBJ2-7 . TRBV2 . TGTGCCAGCAGTTATAGTAGCGGACCCCGCCCCTACGAGCAGTACTTC CASSYSSGPRPYEQYF
TRBJ2-5 . TRBV9 . TGTGCCAGCAGCGGCGGAGGAGAAGACGAGACCCAGTACTTC CASSGGGEDETQYF
TRBJ2-1 TRBD2 TRBV27 . TGTGCCAGCTCTGGGGGGGAGAGGGAGTTCTTC CASSGGEREFF
TRBJ1-2 . TRBV28 . TGTGCCAGCAGAAGTCAACCGGGACAAAGAGGCTATGGCTACACCTTC CASRSQPGQRGYGYTF